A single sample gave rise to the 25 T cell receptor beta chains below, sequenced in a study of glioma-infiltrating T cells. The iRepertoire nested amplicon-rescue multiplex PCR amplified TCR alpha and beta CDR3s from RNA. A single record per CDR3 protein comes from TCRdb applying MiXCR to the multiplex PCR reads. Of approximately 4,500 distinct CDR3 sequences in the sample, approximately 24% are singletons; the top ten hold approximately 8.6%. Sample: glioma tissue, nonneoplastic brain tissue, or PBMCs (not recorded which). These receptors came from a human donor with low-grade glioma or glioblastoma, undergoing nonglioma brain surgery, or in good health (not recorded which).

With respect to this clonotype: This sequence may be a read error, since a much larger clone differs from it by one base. The CDR3 bases are TGCGCCAGCAGCTCCCCAGAGTCCTGGACAAGTAATTCACCCCTCCACTTT. Its translation: CASSSPESWTSNSPLHF. This rearrangement joins TRBV5-1 to TRBJ1-6; tentative D call: TRBD1 (5 bases). Trimming stripped 3 bases from V and 6 bases from J, with 19 bases between. The CDR3 is made up of 17 amino acids. Germline V gives CDR1 SGHRS, CDR2 YFSETQ.

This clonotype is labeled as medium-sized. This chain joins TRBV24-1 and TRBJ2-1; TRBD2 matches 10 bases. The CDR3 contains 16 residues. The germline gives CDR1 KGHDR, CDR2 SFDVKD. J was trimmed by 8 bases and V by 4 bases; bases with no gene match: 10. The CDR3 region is CATSDPSGGAVYEQFF. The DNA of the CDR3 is TGTGCCACCAGTGACCCCAGCGGGGGGGCCGTTTATGAGCAGTTCTTC.

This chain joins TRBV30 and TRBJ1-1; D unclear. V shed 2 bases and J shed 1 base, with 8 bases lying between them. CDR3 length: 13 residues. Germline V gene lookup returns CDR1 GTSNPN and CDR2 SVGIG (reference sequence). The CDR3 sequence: CAWSREQNTEAFF. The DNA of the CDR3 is TGTGCCTGGAGTCGGGAGCAGAACACTGAAGCTTTCTTT.

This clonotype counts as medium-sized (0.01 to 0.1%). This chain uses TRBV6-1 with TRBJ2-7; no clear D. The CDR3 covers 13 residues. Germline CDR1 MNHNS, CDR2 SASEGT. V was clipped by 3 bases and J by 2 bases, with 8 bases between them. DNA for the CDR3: TGTGCCAGCAGTGATGGGATGGCCTACGAGCAGTACTTC. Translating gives CASSDGMAYEQYF.

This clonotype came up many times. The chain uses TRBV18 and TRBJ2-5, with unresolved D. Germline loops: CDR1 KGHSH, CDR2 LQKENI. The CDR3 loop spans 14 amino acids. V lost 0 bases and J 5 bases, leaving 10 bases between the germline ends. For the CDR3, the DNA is TGTGCCAGCTCACCACCGACCTCGCGGGAGACCCAGTACTTC. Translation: CASSPPTSRETQYF.

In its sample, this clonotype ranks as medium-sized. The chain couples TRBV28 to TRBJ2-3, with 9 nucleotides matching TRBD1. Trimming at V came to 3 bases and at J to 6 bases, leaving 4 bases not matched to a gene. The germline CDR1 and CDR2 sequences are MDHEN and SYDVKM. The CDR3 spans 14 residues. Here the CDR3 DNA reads TGTGCCAGCAGTTTGGGACAGGGATTTGATACGCAGTATTTT. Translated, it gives CASSLGQGFDTQYF.

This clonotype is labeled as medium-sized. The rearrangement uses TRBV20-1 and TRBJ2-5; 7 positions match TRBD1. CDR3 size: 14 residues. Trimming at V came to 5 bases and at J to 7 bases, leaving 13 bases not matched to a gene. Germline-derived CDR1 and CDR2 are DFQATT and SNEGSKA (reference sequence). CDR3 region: CSAPSDRSGGTQYF. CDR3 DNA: TGCAGTGCTCCCTCCGACAGGTCAGGGGGGACCCAGTACTTC.

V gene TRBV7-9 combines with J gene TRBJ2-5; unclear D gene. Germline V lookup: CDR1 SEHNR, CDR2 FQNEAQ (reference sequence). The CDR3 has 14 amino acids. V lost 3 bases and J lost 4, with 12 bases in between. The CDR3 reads CASSFLGIGETQYF. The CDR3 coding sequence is TGTGCCAGCAGCTTCCTTGGCATAGGAGAGACCCAGTACTTC.

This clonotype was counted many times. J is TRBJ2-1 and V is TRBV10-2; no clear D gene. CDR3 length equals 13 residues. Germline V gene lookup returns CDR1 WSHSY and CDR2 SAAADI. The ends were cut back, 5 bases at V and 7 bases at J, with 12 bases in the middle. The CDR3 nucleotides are TGCGCCAGCAGTACCCAACTCTCAAATGAGCAGTTCTTC. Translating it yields CASSTQLSNEQFF.

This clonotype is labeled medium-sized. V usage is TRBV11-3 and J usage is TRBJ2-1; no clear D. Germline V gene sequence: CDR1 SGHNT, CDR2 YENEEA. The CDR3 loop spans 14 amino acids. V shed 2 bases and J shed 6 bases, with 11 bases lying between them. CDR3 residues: CASSLNYSPNEQFF. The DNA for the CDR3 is TGTGCCAGCAGCTTAAACTATTCCCCCAATGAGCAGTTCTTC.

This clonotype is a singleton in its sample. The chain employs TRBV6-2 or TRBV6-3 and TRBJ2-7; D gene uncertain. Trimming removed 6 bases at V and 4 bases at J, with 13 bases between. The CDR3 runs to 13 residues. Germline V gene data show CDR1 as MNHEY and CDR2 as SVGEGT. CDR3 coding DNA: TGTGCCAGCAGCCCCTCTCCACTTTACGAGCAGTACGTC. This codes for CASSPSPLYEQYV.

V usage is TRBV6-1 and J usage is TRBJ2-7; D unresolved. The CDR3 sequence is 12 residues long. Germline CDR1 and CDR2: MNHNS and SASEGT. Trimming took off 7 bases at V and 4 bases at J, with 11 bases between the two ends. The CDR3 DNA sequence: TGTGCCAGCAATCAAGTCAATTACGAGCAGTACTTC. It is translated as CASNQVNYEQYF.

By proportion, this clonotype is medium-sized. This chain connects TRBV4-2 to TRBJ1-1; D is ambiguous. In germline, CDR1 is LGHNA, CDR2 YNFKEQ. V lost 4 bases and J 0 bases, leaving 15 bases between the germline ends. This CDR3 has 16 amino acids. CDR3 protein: CASSPVAGNMNTEAFF. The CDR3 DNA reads TGTGCCAGCAGCCCAGTCGCGGGAAATATGAACACTGAAGCTTTCTTT.

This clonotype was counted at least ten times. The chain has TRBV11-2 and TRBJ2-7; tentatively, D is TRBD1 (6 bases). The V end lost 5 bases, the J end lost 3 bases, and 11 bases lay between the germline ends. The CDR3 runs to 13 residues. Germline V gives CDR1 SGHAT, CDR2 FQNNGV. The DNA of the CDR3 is TGTGCCAGCAGCAGCCGACAGGACTACGAGCAGTACGTC. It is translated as CASSSRQDYEQYV.

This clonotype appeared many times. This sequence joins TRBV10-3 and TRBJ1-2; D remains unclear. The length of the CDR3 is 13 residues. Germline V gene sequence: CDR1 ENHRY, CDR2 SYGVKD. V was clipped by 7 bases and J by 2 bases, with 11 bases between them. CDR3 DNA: TGTGCCATCACGGACCGGGAGAACTATGGCTACACCTTC. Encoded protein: CAITDRENYGYTF.

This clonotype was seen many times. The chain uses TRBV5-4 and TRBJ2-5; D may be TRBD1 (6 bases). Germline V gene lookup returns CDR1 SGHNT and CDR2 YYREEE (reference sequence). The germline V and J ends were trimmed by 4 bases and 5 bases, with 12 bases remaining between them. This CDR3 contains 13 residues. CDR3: CASSRQVEETQYF. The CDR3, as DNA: TGTGCCAGCAGCAGACAGGTTGAGGAGACCCAGTACTTC. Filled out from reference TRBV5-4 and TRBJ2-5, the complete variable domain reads ETGVTQSPTHLIKTRGQQVTLRCSSQSGHNTVSWYQQALGQGPQFIFQYYREEENGRGNFPPRFSGLQFPNYSSELNVNALELDDSALYLCASSRQVEETQYFGPGTRLLVL.

The CDR3 DNA follows: TGTGCCAGCAGCTTACTAGCGGGGAACAATGAGCAGTTCTTC. It yields the protein CASSLLAGNNEQFF. The chain couples TRBV6-5 to TRBJ2-1, with 10 bases that match TRBD2. The CDR3 loop spans 14 amino acids. Germline V lookup: CDR1 MNHEY, CDR2 SVGAGI. The J segment lost 5 bases and the V segment lost 6 bases, leaving 4 bases of the junction unmatched.

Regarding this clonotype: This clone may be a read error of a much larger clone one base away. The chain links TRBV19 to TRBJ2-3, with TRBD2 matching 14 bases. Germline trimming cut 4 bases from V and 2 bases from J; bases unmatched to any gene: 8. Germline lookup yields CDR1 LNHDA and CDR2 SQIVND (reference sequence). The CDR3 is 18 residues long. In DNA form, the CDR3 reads TGTGCCAGTAGTACCCAGGGACTAGCGGGGGCCCCCACAGATACGCAGTATTTT. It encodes CASSTQGLAGAPTDTQYF.

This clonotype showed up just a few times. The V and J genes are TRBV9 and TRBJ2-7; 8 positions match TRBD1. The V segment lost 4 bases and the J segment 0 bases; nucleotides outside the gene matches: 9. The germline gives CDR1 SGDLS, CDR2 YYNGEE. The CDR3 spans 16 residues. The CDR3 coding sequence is TGTGCCAGCAGCCCGAACGGACAGGGAAACTCCTACGAGCAGTACTTC. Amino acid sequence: CASSPNGQGNSYEQYF.

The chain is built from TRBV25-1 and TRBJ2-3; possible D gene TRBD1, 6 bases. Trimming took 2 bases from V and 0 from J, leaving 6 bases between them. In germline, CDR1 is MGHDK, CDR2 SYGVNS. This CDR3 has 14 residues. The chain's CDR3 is CASSETGSTDTQYF. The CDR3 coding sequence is TGTGCCAGCAGTGAAACAGGGAGCACAGATACGCAGTATTTT.

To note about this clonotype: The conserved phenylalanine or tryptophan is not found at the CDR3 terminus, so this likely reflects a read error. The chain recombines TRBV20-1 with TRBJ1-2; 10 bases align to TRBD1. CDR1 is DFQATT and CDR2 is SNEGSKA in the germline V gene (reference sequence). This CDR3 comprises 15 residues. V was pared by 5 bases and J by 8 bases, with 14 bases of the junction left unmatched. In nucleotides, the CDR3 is TGCAGTGCTCCACTAGAGCGACAGGGGGCAAAAGGCTACACCCCC. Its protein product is CSAPLERQGAKGYTP.

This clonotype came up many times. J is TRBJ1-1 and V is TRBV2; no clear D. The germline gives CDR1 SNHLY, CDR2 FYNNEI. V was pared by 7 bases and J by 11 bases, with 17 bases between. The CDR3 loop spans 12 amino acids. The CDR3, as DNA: TGTGCCAGCATCGGGCCTACCTTGGAGGCTTTCTTT. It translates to CASIGPTLEAFF.

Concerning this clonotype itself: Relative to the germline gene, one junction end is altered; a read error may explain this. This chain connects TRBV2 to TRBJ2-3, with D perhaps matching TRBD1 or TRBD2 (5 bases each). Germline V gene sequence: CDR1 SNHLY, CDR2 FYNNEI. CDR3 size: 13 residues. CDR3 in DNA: TGCGCCAGCAGTGAGGGGCCTCGTGATACGAAGTATTTT. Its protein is CASSEGPRDTKYF.

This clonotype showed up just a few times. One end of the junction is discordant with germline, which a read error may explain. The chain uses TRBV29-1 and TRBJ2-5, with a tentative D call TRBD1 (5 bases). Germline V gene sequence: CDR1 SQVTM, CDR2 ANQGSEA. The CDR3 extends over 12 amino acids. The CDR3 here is CSVEAGKETQYF. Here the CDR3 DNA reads TGCAGCGTAGAAGCAGGGAAAGAGACCCAGTACTTC.

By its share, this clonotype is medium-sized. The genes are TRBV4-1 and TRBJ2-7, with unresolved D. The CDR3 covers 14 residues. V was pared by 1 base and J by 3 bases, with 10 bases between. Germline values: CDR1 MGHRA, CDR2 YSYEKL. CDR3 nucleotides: TGCGCCAGCAGCCAAGTGGCCGGTTTCTACGAGCAGTACTTC. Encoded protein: CASSQVAGFYEQYF.